In its sample, the clone carrying this T cell receptor (beta chain) was seen many times. This sample was taken from a study of metastatic and nonmetastatic thyroid tumors. Via MiXCR, TCRdb re-called the PCR reads. The sample lists some 33,000 clones, around 16% occurring once. Thyroid surgery had not been preceded by any treatment in any patient. The CDR3 has 14 residues. Germline CDR1 is SGHTA and CDR2 is FQGNSA. The V gene lost 3 bases and the J gene lost 9 bases, with 16 bases spanning the gap. The sequence was collected from a male donor with papillary thyroid cancer or a benign thyroid nodule (not recorded which). Some clones in this sample may be carry-over from other donors' samples. Input material: blood. The V and J genes are TRBV7-2 and TRBJ2-3; D gene unclear. This CDR3 is CASSLLSNLGTQYF. CDR3 sequence (DNA): TGTGCCAGCAGCTTGCTTTCCAACTTAGGCACGCAGTATTTT.